Listed here are 27 T cell receptor beta chains from one sample, sequenced in a study of blood T cells in healthy people across ages. Primed by a sample-barcoded 5' primer and a J-beta primer mix, a second PCR proceeded for 7 to 11 cycles. TCRdb ran MiXCR on the 5' RACE reads and lists one entry per CDR3 protein. The profile shows some 800,000 distinct CDR3 sequences, approximately 25% of them singletons. The sample also formed part of further work on T cells of mothers and their children.

Sequenced input: blood. The receptors stem from a boy aged 5-17 years in good health.

This clonotype has only one observation. The chain employs TRBV12-3 or TRBV12-4 and TRBJ1-2; D remains unclear. The V and J ends lost 5 bases and 8 bases respectively, with 18 bases between them. The CDR3 length is 14 residues. CDR3 sequence (DNA): TGTGCCAGCAGTCTGTCGAGGCACGAAGAGGGCTACACCTTC. Translated, it gives CASSLSRHEEGYTF.

There are a few counts of this clonotype. This chain links TRBV20-1 with TRBJ2-3; unclear D gene. The CDR3 runs 13 residues. V dropped 3 bases and J dropped 10 bases, with 17 bases sitting between them. Germline CDR1 reads DFQATT; CDR2 reads SNEGSKA (reference sequence). The DNA of the CDR3 is TGCAGTGCTAGTTCTTTAAAAGTTAGGGCGCAGTATTTT. Residues: CSASSLKVRAQYF.

This clonotype was counted only a few times. This rearrangement joins TRBV28 to TRBJ2-7; perhaps TRBD2 as D (5 bases). The CDR3 loop spans 15 amino acids. Looked up from germline, CDR1 is MDHEN and CDR2 is SYDVKM. V shed 5 bases and J shed 2 bases, with 16 bases lying between them. DNA of the CDR3: TGTGCCAGCAGTCCCGGCCCGGGAATCACCTACGAGCAGTACTTC. It is translated as CASSPGPGITYEQYF.

This clonotype occurred many times. The chain uses TRBV7-2 and TRBJ2-7; 9 bases match TRBD2. Germline V gene lookup returns CDR1 SGHTA and CDR2 FQGNSA. V shed 5 bases, J shed 4 bases, and the junction held 3 bases outside the gene matches. This CDR3 has 13 amino acids. CDR3 coding DNA: TGTGCCAGCAGCACTAGCGGGCCTTACGAGCAGTACTTC. Amino acid sequence: CASSTSGPYEQYF.

This clonotype has more than one count but fewer than ten. This chain uses TRBV30 with TRBJ2-5; possibly TRBD2 for D (5 bases). Germline CDR1 reads GTSNPN; CDR2 reads SVGIG (reference sequence). CDR3 length equals 11 residues. V lost 1 base to trimming and J lost 7 bases, with 7 bases between them. CDR3 DNA: TGTGCCTGGAGTGGCGGGTGGACCCAGTACTTC. Translated, it gives CAWSGGWTQYF.

The J gene is TRBJ2-1, the V gene TRBV4-1, with a weak D call TRBD1 (6 bases). V gave up 4 bases and J gave up 2 bases, with 21 bases separating them. The germline V gene has CDR1 MGHRA and CDR2 YSYEKL. CDR3 length: 18 residues. The CDR3 sequence: CASSRIVGVGGTYNEQFF. In DNA form, the CDR3 reads TGCGCCAGCAGCCGGATCGTGGGGGTAGGGGGAACCTACAATGAGCAGTTCTTC.

This clonotype was counted a few times. This chain links TRBV6-6 with TRBJ2-5, with 8 nucleotides matching TRBD1. Germline CDR1 MNHNY, CDR2 SVGAGI (reference sequence). Germline trimming cut 6 bases from V and 2 bases from J; bases unmatched to any gene: 5. The CDR3 sequence is 14 residues long. The CDR3 region is CASRNTGGQETQYF. CDR3 nucleotide sequence: TGTGCCAGCAGGAACACAGGGGGGCAAGAGACCCAGTACTTC.

This clonotype was counted between two and nine times. The J gene is TRBJ2-6, the V gene TRBV28; 13 bases map to TRBD2. The CDR3 runs 18 residues. Germline CDR1 reads MDHEN; CDR2 reads SYDVKM. Losses at the gene ends were 7 bases for V and 2 bases for J; bases not matched to a gene: 8. CDR3 nucleotides: TGTGCCAGCACCCCCCCGGGACTAGCGGGGACTGGGGCCAACGTCCTGACTTTC. Translating it yields CASTPPGLAGTGANVLTF.

Only a few counts were recorded for this clonotype. The chain links TRBV5-1 to TRBJ2-1; no clear D gene. CDR3 length equals 16 residues. Trimming cost V 0 bases and J 0 bases, with 10 bases left between them. Germline V gene lookup returns CDR1 SGHRS and CDR2 YFSETQ. This chain's CDR3 is CASSLGGISSYNEQFF. In DNA, the CDR3 is TGCGCCAGCAGCTTGGGTGGCATTAGCTCCTACAATGAGCAGTTCTTC.

The genes are TRBV20-1 and TRBJ2-3, with 10 bases aligning to TRBD1. The germline V gene has CDR1 DFQATT and CDR2 SNEGSKA (reference sequence). V shed 5 bases, J shed 4 bases, and the junction held 6 bases outside the gene matches. The CDR3 has 14 amino acids. CDR3 amino acids: CSALTGGDADTQYF. CDR3 DNA sequence: TGCAGTGCTCTGACAGGGGGCGACGCAGATACGCAGTATTTT.

J is TRBJ1-1 and V is TRBV27, with D perhaps matching TRBD1 (5 bases). The CDR3 is 12 residues long. CDR1 and CDR2 (germline): MNHEY, SMNVEV (reference sequence). The V end was cut by 3 bases, the J end by 7 bases, with 9 bases between. The DNA of the CDR3 is TGTGCCAGCAGTTTCGGGGCGGGTGAAGCTTTCTTT. It specifies CASSFGAGEAFF.

The genes are TRBV2 and TRBJ2-5, with D maybe TRBD2 (5 bases). The DNA end favors TRBJ2-7, so the J call may be wrong. CDR3 length equals 12 residues. Germline V gene lookup returns CDR1 SNHLY and CDR2 FYNNEI. CDR3 DNA: TGTGCCAGCAGTGTGAGGGACTACGAGCAGTACTTC. This encodes CASSVRDYEQYF.

V gene TRBV4-2 combines with J gene TRBJ2-7; weak D call: TRBD1 (5 bases). Germline CDR1 LGHNA, CDR2 YNFKEQ. V was shortened by 4 bases and J by 5 bases, with 18 bases between the two germline ends. The CDR3 runs 15 residues. CDR3: CASSLPRARGHEQYF. The CDR3 region has the DNA TGTGCCAGCAGCCTCCCCAGAGCTAGGGGCCACGAGCAGTACTTC.

In DNA, the CDR3 is TGTGCCAGCAGCTTATACAGGGACAATGAGCAGTTCTTC. Translating gives CASSLYRDNEQFF. V and J are TRBV7-9 and TRBJ2-1; weak D call: TRBD1 (6 bases). The CDR3 has 13 residues. Deletions cut 2 bases from V and 5 bases from J, with 7 bases between. Per the germline V gene, CDR1 is SEHNR and CDR2 is FQNEAQ (reference sequence).

This sequence joins TRBV18 and TRBJ2-5, with D uncertain. The CDR3 contains 14 residues. The germline V gene encodes CDR1 KGHSH and CDR2 LQKENI. Trimming left V 1 base short and J 2 bases short, with 8 bases between. CDR3 bases: TGTGCCAGCTCACCACAACAGACACAAGAGACCCAGTACTTC. Its translation: CASSPQQTQETQYF.

The chain links TRBV14 to TRBJ2-7; D may be TRBD1 (6 bases). CDR1 and CDR2 (germline): SGHDN, FVKESK. This CDR3 contains 16 residues. V was trimmed by 3 bases and J by 3 bases, leaving 18 bases between them. CDR3 in amino acids: CASSQRGAGALYEQYF. The CDR3 bases are TGTGCCAGCAGCCAGAGGGGCGCAGGGGCCCTCTACGAGCAGTACTTC.

This clonotype has more than one count but fewer than ten. The rearrangement uses TRBV6-2 or TRBV6-3 and TRBJ2-1; D is possibly TRBD1 (5 bases). The CDR3 has 15 residues. V gave up 5 bases and J gave up 8 bases, with 19 bases separating them. CDR1 is MNHEY and CDR2 is SVGEGT in the germline V gene. The CDR3 reads CASSQQGLPIDEQFF. The CDR3 DNA reads TGTGCCAGCAGTCAGCAGGGCCTACCTATCGATGAGCAGTTCTTC.

This clonotype turned up a few times. The rearrangement joins TRBV20-1 to TRBJ2-1, with 9 bases fitting TRBD2. The J call may not be correct, given that the DNA end is closer to TRBJ2-7. The length of the CDR3 is 11 residues. In germline, CDR1 is DFQATT, CDR2 SNEGSKA (reference sequence). The CDR3 DNA follows: TGCAGTGCAAAGACTAGCGGCGCGCAGTACTTC. Translated, it gives CSAKTSGAQYF.

This chain links TRBV15 with TRBJ1-6, with D unresolved. The CDR3 spans 14 residues. V lost 0 bases, J lost 9 bases, and 9 bases lay in between. CDR1 LNHNV and CDR2 YYDKDF come from the germline V gene (reference sequence). The CDR3 region has the DNA TGTGCCACCAGCAGAGATGGTCGCGGTTCACCCCTCCACTTT. Translating it yields CATSRDGRGSPLHF.

V is TRBV29-1 and J is TRBJ1-2; 10 bases fit TRBD1. The germline V gene has CDR1 SQVTM and CDR2 ANQGSEA. With V trimmed by 7 bases and J by 7 bases, 15 bases remained unmatched. CDR3 length: 15 residues. As DNA, the CDR3 is TGCAGCGGATTCTCGCCGGGACAGGGGTCAGTTGGCTACACCTTC. Its translation: CSGFSPGQGSVGYTF.

V is TRBV28 and J is TRBJ2-6; D possibly matches TRBD1 or TRBD2 (9 bases each). The CDR3 extends over 18 amino acids. V lost 11 bases and J 2 bases, leaving 25 bases between the germline ends. The V gene's germline CDR1 is MDHEN and CDR2 SYDVKM. The CDR3 sequence is CAAGGTGKFSAGANVLTF. CDR3 sequence (DNA): TGTGCCGCGGGAGGGACAGGGAAGTTTTCGGCTGGGGCCAACGTCCTGACTTTC.

This clonotype was seen only once. The chain links TRBV7-9 to TRBJ2-1; 10 bases are a match to TRBD2. The V segment lost 4 bases and the J segment 7 bases; nucleotides outside the gene matches: 4. The CDR3 extends over 14 amino acids. CDR1 and CDR2 from the germline V gene are SEHNR and FQNEAQ (reference sequence). The CDR3 spells CASSSLAGMNEQFF. CDR3 sequence (DNA): TGTGCCAGCAGCTCACTAGCGGGGATGAATGAGCAGTTCTTC.

V is TRBV18 and J is TRBJ2-1; 10 bases are shared with TRBD2. Germline trimming cut 3 bases from V and 4 bases from J; bases unmatched to any gene: 3. CDR3 size: 15 residues. Germline lookup yields CDR1 KGHSH and CDR2 LQKENI. Written as DNA, the CDR3 is TGTGCCAGCTCACCTTTACTAGCGGGGTACAATGAGCAGTTCTTC. It encodes CASSPLLAGYNEQFF.

This clonotype was seen many times. The V gene is TRBV27, the J gene TRBJ2-1; perhaps TRBD1 as D (6 bases). The CDR3 runs to 13 residues. V lost 5 bases and J 5 bases, leaving 10 bases between the germline ends. Germline CDR1 MNHEY, CDR2 SMNVEV (reference sequence). The CDR3 DNA sequence: TGTGCCAGCAGTCCAACAGGGAACAATGAGCAGTTCTTC. Protein sequence: CASSPTGNNEQFF.

The chain carries TRBV15 and TRBJ2-5; D might be TRBD1 (6 bases). TRBJ2-7 matches the DNA end more closely, so the J call is doubtful. This CDR3 region has 17 residues. Germline loops: CDR1 LNHNV, CDR2 YYDKDF (reference sequence). CDR3 in DNA: TGTGCCACCAGCCCTATCCTATCAGGGGCCAGCTTCCACGAGCAGTACTTC. Protein sequence: CATSPILSGASFHEQYF.

V usage is TRBV6-6 and J usage is TRBJ1-2; TRBD1 agrees at 8 bases. After removal of 10 bases from V and 5 bases from J, the junction contained 9 bases not matched to a gene. The CDR3 is 13 residues long. The germline gives CDR1 MNHNY, CDR2 SVGAGI (reference sequence). In DNA, the CDR3 is TGTGCCATCATGGACAGGGTTTGGTATGGCTACACCTTC. Protein sequence: CAIMDRVWYGYTF.

V gene TRBV7-3 combines with J gene TRBJ1-6; the match to TRBD1 covers 8 bases. J gave up 3 bases and V 6 bases, and 7 bases lay outside the gene matches. The CDR3 has 16 amino acids. CDR1 and CDR2 (germline): SGHTA, FQGTGA. The CDR3 protein is CASSAGQGDYNSPLHF. The CDR3 DNA reads as TGTGCCAGCAGTGCCGGACAGGGCGACTATAATTCACCCCTCCACTTT. The complete variable domain, with remaining parts taken from reference TRBV7-3 and TRBJ1-6, reads GAGVSQTPSNKVTEKGKYVELRCDPISGHTALYWYRQSLGQGPEFLIYFQGTGAADDSGLPNDRFFAVRPEGSVSTLKIQRTERGDSAVYLCASSAGQGDYNSPLHFGNGTRLTVT.